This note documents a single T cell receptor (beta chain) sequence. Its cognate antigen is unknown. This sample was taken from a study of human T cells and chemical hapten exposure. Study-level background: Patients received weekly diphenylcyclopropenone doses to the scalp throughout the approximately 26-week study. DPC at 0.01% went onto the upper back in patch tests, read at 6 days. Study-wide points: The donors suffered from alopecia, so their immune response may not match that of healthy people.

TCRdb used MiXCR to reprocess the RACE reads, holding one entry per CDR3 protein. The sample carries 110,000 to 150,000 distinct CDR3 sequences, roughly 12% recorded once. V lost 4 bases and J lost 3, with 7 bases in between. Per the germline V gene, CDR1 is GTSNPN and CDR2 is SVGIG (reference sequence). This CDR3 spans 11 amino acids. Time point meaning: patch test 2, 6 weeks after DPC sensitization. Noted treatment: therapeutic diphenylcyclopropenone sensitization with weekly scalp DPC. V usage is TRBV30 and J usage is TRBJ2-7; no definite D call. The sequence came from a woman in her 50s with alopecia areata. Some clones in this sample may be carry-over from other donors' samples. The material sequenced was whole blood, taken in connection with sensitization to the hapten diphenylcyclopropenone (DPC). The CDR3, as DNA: TGTGCCTGGATGACCCGCTACGAGCAGTACTTC. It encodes CAWMTRYEQYF. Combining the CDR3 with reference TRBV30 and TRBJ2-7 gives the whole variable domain SQTIHQWPATLVQPVGSPLSLECTVEGTSNPNLYWYRQAAGRGLQLLFYSVGIGQISSEVPQNLSASRPQDRQFILSSKKLLLSDSGFYLCAWMTRYEQYFGPGTRLTVT.